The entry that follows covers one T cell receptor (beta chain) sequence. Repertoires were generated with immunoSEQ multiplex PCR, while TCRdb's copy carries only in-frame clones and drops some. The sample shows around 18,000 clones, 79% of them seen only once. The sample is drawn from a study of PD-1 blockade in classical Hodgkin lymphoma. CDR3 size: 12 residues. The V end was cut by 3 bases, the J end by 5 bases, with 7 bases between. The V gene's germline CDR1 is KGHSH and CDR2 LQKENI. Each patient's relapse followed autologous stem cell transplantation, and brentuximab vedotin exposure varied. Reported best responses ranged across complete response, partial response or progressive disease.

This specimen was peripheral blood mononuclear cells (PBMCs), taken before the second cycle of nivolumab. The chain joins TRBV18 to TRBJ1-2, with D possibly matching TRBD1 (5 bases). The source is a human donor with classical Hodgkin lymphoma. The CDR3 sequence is CASSPGLYGYTF. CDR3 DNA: TGTGCCAGCTCACCGGGACTTTATGGCTACACCTTC.